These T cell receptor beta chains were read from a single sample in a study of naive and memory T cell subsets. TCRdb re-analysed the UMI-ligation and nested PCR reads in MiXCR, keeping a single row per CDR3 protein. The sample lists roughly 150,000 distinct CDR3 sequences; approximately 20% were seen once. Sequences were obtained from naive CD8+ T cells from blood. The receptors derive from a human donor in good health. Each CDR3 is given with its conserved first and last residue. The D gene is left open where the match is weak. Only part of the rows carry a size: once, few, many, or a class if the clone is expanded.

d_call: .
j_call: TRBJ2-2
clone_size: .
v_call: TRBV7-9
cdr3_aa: CASSLATGGSTTGELFF
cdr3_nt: TGTGCCAGCAGCTTAGCGACAGGAGGCAGCACCACCGGGGAGCTGTTTTTT

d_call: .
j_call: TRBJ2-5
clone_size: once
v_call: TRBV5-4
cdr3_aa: CASSFEQQETQYF
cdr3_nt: TGTGCCAGCAGCTTTGAGCAGCAAGAGACCCAGTACTTC

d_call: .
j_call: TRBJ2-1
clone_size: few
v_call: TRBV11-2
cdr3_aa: CASSLDPGLNEQFF
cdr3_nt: TGTGCCAGCAGCTTAGATCCCGGACTAAATGAGCAGTTCTTC

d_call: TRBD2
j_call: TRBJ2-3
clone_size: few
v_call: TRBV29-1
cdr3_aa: CSVLSGRSTDTQYF
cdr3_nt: TGCAGCGTCCTTAGCGGGAGAAGTACAGATACGCAGTATTTT

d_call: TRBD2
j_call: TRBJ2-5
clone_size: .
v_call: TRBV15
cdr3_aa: CATSRDGLTSAQETQYF
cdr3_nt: TGTGCCACCAGCAGAGACGGGCTGACTAGCGCCCAAGAGACCCAGTACTTC

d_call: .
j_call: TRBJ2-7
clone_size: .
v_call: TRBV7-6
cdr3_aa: CASTLAADSGSGEQYF
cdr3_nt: TGTGCCAGTACCTTAGCGGCGGATAGTGGGAGCGGTGAGCAGTACTTC

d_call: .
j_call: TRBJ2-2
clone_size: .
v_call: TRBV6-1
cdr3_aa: CASSEDGFGQNTGELFF
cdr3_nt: TGTGCCAGCAGTGAAGACGGGTTTGGTCAGAACACCGGGGAGCTGTTTTTT

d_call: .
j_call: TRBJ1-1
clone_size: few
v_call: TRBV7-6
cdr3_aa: CASSLLPSMPNTEAFF
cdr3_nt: TGTGCCAGCAGCTTATTGCCGTCCATGCCGAACACTGAAGCTTTCTTT

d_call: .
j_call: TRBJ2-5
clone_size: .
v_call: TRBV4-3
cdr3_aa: CASSQDPEPPETQYF
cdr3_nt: TGCGCCAGCAGCCAAGATCCCGAACCACCAGAGACCCAGTACTTC

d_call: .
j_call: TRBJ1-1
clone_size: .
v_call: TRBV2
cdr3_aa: CASRKTGWGTEAFF
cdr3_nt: TGTGCCAGCAGGAAGACAGGTTGGGGAACTGAAGCTTTCTTT

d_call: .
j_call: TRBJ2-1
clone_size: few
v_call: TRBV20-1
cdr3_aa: CSARPRRGARPYNEQFF
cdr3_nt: TGCAGTGCTAGACCTCGGCGGGGAGCCCGCCCGTACAATGAGCAGTTCTTC

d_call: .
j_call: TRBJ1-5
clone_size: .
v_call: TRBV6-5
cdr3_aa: CASGWLGVAQHF
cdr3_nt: TGTGCCAGCGGCTGGCTGGGGGTAGCCCAGCATTTT

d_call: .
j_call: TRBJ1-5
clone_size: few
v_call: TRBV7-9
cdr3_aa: CASSLPGRNQPQHF
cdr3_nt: TGTGCCAGCAGCTTACCAGGGCGCAATCAGCCCCAGCATTTT

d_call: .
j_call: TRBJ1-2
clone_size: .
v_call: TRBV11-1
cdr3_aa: CASSRIQRSGYGYTF
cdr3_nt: TGTGCCAGCAGCCGAATCCAACGGTCGGGCTATGGCTACACCTTC

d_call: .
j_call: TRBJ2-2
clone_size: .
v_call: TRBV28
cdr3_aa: CASSFMGQRNTGELFF
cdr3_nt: TGTGCCAGCAGTTTTATGGGACAACGGAACACCGGGGAGCTGTTTTTT

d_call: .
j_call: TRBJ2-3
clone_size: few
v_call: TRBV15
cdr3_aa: CATSRESTDTQYF
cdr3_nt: TGTGCCACCAGCAGAGAAAGTACAGATACGCAGTATTTT

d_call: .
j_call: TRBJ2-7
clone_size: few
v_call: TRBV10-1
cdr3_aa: CASSDAFEQYF
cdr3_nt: TGCGCCAGCAGTGACGCATTCGAGCAGTACTTC

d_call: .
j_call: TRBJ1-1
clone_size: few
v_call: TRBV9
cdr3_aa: CASSVDNTEAFF
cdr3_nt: TGTGCCAGCAGCGTAGACAACACTGAAGCTTTCTTT

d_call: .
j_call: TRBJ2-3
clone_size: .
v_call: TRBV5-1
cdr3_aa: CASSFTGFSTDTQYF
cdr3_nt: TGCGCCAGCAGCTTCACAGGGTTCAGCACAGATACGCAGTATTTT

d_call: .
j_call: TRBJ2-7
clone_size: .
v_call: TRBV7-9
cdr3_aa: CASSPSEWEQYF
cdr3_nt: TGTGCCAGCAGCCCAAGTGAATGGGAGCAGTACTTC

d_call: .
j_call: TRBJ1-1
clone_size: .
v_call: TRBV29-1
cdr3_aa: CSVPGRPKQGAFF
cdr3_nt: TGCAGCGTACCAGGGCGACCGAAACAGGGAGCTTTCTTT

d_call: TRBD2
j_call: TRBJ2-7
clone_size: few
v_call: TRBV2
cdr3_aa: CASRRESYEQYF
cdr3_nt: TGTGCCAGCAGGCGGGAGTCCTACGAGCAGTACTTC

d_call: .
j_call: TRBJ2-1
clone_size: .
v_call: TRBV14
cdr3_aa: CASSQGLVSYNEQFF
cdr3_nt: TGTGCCAGCAGCCAAGGATTAGTCTCCTACAATGAGCAGTTCTTC

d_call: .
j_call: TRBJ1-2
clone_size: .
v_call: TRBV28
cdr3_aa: CASSLSPFEAGYGYTF
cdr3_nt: TGTGCCAGCAGTTTATCCCCCTTCGAGGCAGGATATGGCTACACCTTC

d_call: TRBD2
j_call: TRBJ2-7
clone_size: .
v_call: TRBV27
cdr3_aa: CASRLADPDCEQYF
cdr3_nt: TGTGCCAGCAGGCTAGCGGACCCGGACTGCGAGCAGTACTTC

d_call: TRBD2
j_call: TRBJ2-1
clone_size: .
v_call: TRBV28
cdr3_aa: CASSTYGRAGEQFF
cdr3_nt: TGTGCCAGCAGTACCTACGGGAGGGCCGGTGAGCAGTTCTTC

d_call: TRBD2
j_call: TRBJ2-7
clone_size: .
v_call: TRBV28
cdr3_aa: CASSTTWREYEQYF
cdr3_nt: TGTGCCAGCAGTACCACCTGGCGGGAGTACGAGCAGTACTTC

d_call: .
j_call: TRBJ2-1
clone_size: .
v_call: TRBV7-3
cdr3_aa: CASSFLLDDEQFF
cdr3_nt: TGTGCCAGCAGCTTCCTCTTAGACGATGAGCAGTTCTTC

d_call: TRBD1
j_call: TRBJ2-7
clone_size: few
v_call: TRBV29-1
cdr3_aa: CSVGEGMDRGYEQYF
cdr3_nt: TGCAGCGTTGGGGAGGGGATGGACAGGGGGTACGAGCAGTACTTC

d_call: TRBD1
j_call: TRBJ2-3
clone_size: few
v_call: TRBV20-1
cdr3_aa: CSARDRDRGSADTQYF
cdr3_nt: TGCAGTGCTAGAGATCGTGACAGGGGTAGCGCAGATACGCAGTATTTT

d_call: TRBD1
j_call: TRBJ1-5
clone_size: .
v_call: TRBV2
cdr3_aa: CASSATGGIKPQHF
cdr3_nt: TGTGCCAGCAGCGCGACAGGGGGAATCAAACCCCAGCATTTT

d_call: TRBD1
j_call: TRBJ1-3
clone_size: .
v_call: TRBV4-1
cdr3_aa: CASSQQGDTIYF
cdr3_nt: TGCGCCAGCAGCCAACAGGGGGACACCATATATTTT

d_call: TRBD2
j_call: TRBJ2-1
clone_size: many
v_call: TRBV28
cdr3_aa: CASSFLGGSGSYNEQFF
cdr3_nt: TGTGCCAGCAGTTTCCTGGGCGGGAGTGGGTCCTACAATGAGCAGTTCTTC

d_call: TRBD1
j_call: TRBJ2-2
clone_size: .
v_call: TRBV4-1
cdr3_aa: CASSQSETGVLITGELFF
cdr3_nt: TGCGCCAGCAGCCAGAGCGAAACAGGGGTGTTGATCACCGGGGAGCTGTTTTTT

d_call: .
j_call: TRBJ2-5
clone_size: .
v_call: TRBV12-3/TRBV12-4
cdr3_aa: CASSLSGVETQYF
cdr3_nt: TGTGCCAGCAGTTTATCCGGAGTTGAGACCCAGTACTTC

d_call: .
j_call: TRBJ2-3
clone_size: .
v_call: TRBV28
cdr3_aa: CASTPTGEELVGTQYF
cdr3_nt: TGTGCCAGCACCCCTACGGGAGAAGAGCTTGTAGGTACGCAGTATTTT

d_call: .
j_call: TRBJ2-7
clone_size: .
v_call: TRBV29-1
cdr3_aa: CSVDGHGEQYF
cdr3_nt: TGCAGCGTTGATGGACATGGCGAGCAGTACTTC

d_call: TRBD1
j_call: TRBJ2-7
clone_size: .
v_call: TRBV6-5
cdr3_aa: CASSSDRGGYYEQYF
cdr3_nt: TGTGCCAGCAGCTCCGACAGGGGTGGTTACTACGAGCAGTACTTC

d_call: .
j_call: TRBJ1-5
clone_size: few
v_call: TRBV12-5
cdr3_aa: CASGFGGGEPQHF
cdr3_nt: TGTGCTAGTGGTTTCGGGGGTGGGGAGCCCCAGCATTTT

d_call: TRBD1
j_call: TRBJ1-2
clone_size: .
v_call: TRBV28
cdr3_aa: CASTPTEGQAFYGYTF
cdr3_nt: TGTGCCAGCACCCCTACCGAGGGACAGGCCTTCTATGGCTACACCTTC

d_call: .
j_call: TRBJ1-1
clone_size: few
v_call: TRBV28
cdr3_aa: CASSFPKSWGVTEAFF
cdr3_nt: TGTGCCAGCAGTTTCCCCAAGTCGTGGGGAGTTACTGAAGCTTTCTTT

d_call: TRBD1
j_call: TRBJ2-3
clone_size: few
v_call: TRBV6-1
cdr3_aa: CASSELGGTGGLTDTQYF
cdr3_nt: TGTGCCAGCAGTGAATTAGGCGGGACAGGGGGCTTGACAGATACGCAGTATTTT

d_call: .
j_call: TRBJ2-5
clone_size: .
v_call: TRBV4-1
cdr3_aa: CASRGDKPAGTQYF
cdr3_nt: TGCGCCAGCAGGGGGGACAAGCCGGCGGGGACCCAGTACTTC

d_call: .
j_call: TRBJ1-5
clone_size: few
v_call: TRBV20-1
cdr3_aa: CSATDEGGTQPQHF
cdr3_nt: TGCAGTGCTACGGACGAGGGGGGGACTCAGCCCCAGCATTTT

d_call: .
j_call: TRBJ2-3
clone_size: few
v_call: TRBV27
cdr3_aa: CASSGVVGVTDTQYF
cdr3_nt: TGTGCCAGCAGTGGAGTAGTAGGGGTCACAGATACGCAGTATTTT

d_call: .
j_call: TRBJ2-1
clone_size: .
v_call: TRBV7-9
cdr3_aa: CASSLAAGNEQFF
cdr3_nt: TGTGCCAGCAGCTTAGCGGCTGGCAATGAGCAGTTCTTC

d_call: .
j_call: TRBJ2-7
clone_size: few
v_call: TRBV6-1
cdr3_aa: CAIERGYEQYF
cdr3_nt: TGTGCCATAGAGAGGGGCTACGAGCAGTACTTC

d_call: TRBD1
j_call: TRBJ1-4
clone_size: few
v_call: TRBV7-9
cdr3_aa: CASSLAGQTNEKLFF
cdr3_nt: TGTGCCAGCAGCTTAGCGGGACAGACTAATGAAAAACTGTTTTTT